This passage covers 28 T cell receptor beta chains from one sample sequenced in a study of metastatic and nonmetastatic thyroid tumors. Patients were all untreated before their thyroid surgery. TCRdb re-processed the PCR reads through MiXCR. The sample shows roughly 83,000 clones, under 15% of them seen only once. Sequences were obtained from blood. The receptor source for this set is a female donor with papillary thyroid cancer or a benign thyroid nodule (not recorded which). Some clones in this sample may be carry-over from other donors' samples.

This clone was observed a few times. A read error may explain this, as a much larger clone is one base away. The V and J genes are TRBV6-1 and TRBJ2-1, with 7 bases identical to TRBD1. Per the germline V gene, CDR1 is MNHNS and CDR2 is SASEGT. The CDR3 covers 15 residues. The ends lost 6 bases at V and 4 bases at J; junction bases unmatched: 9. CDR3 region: CASRYGQVTYNEQFF. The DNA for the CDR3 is TGTGCCAGCAGATACGGACAGGTAACGTACAATGAGCAGTTCTTC.

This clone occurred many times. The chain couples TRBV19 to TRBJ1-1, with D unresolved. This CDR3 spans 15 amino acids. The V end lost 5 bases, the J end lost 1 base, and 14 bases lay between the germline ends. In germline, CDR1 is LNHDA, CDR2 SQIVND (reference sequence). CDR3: CASSGGSRGNTEAFF. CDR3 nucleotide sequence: TGTGCCAGTAGTGGAGGGTCCCGGGGGAACACTGAAGCTTTCTTT.

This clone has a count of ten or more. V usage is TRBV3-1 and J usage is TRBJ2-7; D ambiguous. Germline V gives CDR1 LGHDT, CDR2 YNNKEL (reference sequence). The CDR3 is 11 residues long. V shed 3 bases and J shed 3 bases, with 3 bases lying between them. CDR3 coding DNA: TGTGCCAGCAGCCACAGCTACGAGCAGTACTTC. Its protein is CASSHSYEQYF.

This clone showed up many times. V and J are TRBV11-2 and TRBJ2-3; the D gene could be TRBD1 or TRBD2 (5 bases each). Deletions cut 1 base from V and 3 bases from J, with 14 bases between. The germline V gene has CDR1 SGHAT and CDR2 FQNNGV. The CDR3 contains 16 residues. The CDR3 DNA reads TGTGCCAGCAGCTTAGGGGTCCCGGGACCTACAGATACGCAGTATTTT. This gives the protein CASSLGVPGPTDTQYF.

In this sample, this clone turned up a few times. Here the CDR3 reads CASSNGASGETQYF. The CDR3 nucleotides read TGTGCCAGCAGTAATGGTGCTAGCGGAGAGACCCAGTACTTC. This chain joins TRBV2 and TRBJ2-5, with 7 bases lining up with TRBD2. This CDR3 contains 14 residues. Trimming took 5 bases from V and 4 from J; bases not matched to a gene: 7. Germline lookup yields CDR1 SNHLY and CDR2 FYNNEI. The variable domain in full, completed from reference TRBV2 and TRBJ2-5, reads EPEVTQTPSHQVTQMGQEVILRCVPISNHLYFYWYRQILGQKVEFLVSFYNNEISEKSEIFDDQFSVERPDGSNFTLKIRSTKLEDSAMYFCASSNGASGETQYFGPGTRLLVL.

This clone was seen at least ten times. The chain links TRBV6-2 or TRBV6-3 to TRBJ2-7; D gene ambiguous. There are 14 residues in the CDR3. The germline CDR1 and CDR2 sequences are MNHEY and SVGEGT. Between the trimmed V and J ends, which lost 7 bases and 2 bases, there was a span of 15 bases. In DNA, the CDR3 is TGTGCCAGCATTAGAGACGGTGCCACCTACGAGCAGTACTTC. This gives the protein CASIRDGATYEQYF.

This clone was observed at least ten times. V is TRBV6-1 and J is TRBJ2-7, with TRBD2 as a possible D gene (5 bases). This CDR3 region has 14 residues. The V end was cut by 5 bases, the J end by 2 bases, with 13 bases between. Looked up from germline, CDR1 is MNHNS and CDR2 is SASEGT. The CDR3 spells CASSFEAGAYEQYF. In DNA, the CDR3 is TGTGCCAGCAGTTTTGAAGCCGGGGCCTACGAGCAGTACTTC.

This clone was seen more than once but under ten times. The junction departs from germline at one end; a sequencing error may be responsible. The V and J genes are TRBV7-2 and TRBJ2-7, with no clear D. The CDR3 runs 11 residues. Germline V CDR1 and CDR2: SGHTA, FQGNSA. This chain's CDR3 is CDSSKTYEQYF. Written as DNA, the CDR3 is TGTGACAGCAGCAAGACCTACGAGCAGTACTTC.

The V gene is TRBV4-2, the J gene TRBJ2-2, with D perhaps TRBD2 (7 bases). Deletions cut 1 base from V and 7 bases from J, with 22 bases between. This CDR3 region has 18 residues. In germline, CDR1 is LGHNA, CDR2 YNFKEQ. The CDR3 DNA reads TGTGCCAGCAGCCAAGTGGGGGGGGCAGGGTGCGGGATCGGGGAGCTGTTTTTT. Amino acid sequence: CASSQVGGAGCGIGELFF.

CDR3 in DNA: TGTGCCAGCAGTGAATCTGTGTGGGGAAACACCATATATTTT. Translated, it gives CASSESVWGNTIYF. The chain joins TRBV25-1 to TRBJ1-3; D ambiguous. This CDR3 has 14 residues. V shed 1 base and J shed 4 bases, with 8 bases lying between them. Germline CDR1 reads MGHDK; CDR2 reads SYGVNS.

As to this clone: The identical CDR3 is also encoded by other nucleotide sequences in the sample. CDR3 bases: TGCAGTGCTAGAGTTCGCCGCGGCACAGATACGCAGTATTTT. Amino acid sequence: CSARVRRGTDTQYF. This sequence joins TRBV20-1 and TRBJ2-3; D not resolved. Per germline, CDR1 DFQATT and CDR2 SNEGSKA (reference sequence). Trimming removed 1 base at V and 1 base at J, with 9 bases between. The CDR3 sequence is 14 residues long.

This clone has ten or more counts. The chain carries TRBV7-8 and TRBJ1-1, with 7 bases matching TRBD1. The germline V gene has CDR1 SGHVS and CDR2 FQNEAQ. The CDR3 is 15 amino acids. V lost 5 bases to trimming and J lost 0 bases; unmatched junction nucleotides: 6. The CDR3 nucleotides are TGTGCCAGCAGCCTGAGACAGGGTATGAACACTGAAGCTTTCTTT. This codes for CASSLRQGMNTEAFF. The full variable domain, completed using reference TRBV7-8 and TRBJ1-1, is GAGVSQSPRYKVAKRGQDVALRCDPISGHVSLFWYQQALGQGPEFLTYFQNEAQLDKSGLPSDRFFAERPEGSVSTLKIQRTQQEDSAVYLCASSLRQGMNTEAFFGQGTRLTVV.

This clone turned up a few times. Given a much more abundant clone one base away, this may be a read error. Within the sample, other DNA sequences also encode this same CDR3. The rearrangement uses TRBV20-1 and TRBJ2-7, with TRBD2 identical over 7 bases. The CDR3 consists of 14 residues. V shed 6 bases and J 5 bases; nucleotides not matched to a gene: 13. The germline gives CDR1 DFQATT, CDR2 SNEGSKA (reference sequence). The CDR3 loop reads CSAPQGGSGHEQYF. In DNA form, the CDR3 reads TGCAGTGCCCCTCAGGGCGGGAGCGGCCACGAGCAGTACTTC.

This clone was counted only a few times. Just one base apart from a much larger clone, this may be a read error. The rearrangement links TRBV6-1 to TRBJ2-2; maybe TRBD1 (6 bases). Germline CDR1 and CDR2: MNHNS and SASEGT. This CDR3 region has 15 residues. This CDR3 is CASSESTGGTGVLFF. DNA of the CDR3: TGTGCCAGCAGTGAATCGACAGGAGGCACCGGGGTGCTGTTTTTT.

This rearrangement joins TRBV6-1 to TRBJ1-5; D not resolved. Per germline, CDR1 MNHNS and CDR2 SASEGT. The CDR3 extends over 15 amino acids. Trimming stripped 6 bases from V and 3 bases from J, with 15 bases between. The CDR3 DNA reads TGTGCCAGCAGGGAGGGTTCCTCGTTCAATCAGCCCCAGCATTTT. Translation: CASREGSSFNQPQHF.

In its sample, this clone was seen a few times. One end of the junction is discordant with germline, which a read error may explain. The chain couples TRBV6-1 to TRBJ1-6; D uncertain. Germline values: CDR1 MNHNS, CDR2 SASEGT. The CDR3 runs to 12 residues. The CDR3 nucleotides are TGTGCCATCAGTGAGAGGGATTTACCCCTCCACTTT. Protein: CAISERDLPLHF.

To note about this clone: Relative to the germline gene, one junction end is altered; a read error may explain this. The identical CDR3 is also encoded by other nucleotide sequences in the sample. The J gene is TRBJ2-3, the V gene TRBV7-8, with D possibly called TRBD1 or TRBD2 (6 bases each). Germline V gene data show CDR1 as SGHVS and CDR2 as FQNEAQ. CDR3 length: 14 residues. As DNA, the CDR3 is TGTGCCAGCAGCCCCGGGGGCCGCACAGATACGCAATATTTT. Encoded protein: CASSPGGRTDTQYF.

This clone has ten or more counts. The CDR3 reads CASKLAGGPDTQYF. CDR3 sequence (DNA): TGTGCCAGCAAACTAGCGGGGGGTCCAGATACGCAGTATTTT. The V gene is TRBV2, the J gene TRBJ2-3, with 12 bases aligning to TRBD2. Trimming cost V 7 bases and J 4 bases; bases outside gene matches: 3. Germline CDR1 and CDR2: SNHLY and FYNNEI. This CDR3 has 14 amino acids.

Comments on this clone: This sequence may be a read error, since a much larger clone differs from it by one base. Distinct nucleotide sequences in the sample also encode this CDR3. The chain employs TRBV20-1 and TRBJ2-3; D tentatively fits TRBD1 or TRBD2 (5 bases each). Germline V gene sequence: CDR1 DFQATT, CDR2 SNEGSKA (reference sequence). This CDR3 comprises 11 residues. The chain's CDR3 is CSGIGADTQYF. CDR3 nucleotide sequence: TGCAGTGGAATCGGGGCTGATACTCAGTATTTT.

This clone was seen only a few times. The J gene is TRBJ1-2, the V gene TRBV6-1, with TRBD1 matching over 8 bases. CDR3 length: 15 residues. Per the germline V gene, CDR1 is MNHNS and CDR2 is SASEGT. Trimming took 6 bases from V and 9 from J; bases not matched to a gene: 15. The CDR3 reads CASSAWTGSSDCYTF. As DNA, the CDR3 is TGTGCCAGCAGCGCTTGGACAGGGAGCTCTGATTGCTACACCTTC.

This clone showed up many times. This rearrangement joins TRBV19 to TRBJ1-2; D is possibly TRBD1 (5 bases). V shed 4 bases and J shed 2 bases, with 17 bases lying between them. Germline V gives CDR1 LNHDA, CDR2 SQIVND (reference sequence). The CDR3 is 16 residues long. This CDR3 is CASSTRQSPRNYGYTF. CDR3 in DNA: TGTGCCAGTAGTACCAGACAGAGCCCAAGAAACTATGGCTACACCTTC.

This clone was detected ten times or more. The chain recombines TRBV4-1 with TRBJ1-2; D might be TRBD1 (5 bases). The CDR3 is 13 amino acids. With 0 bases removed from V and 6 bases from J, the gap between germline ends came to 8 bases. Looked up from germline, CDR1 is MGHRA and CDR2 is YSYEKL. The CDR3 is CASSQDGADGYTF. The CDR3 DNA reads TGCGCCAGCAGCCAAGATGGGGCTGATGGCTACACCTTC.

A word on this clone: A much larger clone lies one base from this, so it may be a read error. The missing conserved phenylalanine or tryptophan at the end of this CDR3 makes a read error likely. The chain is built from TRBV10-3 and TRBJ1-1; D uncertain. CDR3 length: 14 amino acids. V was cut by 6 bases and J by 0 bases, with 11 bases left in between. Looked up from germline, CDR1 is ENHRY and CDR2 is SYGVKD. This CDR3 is CAISSGEMNTEAFI. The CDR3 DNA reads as TGTGCCATCAGCTCGGGTGAGATGAACACTGAAGCTTTCATT.

The CDR3 loop reads CASSGDDQTQHF. The CDR3 DNA follows: TGTGCCAGCAGTGGGGATGATCAGACACAGCATTTT. The V and J genes are TRBV2 and TRBJ1-5; D is unresolved. Germline CDR1 SNHLY, CDR2 FYNNEI. V dropped 4 bases and J dropped 13 bases, with 14 bases sitting between them. The length of the CDR3 is 12 residues.

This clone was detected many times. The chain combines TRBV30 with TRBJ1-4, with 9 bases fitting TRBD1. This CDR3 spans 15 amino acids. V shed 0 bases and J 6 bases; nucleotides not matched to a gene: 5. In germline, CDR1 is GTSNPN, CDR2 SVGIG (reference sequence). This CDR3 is CAWSVLTGGDEKLFF. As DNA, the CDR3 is TGTGCCTGGAGTGTCCTGACAGGGGGAGATGAAAAACTGTTTTTT.

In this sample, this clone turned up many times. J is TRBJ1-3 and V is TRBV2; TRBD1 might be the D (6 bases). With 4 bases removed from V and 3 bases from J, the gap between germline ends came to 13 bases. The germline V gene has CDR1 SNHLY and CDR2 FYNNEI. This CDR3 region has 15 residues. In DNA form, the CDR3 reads TGTGCCAGCAGTGGCCGGAGGGGGAATGGAAACACCATATATTTT. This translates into CASSGRRGNGNTIYF.

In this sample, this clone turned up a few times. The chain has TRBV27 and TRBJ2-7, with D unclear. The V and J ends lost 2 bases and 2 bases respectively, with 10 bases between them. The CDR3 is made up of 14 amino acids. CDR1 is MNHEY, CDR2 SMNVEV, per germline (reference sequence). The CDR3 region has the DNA TGTGCCAGCAGTTTACACGGAACAGCCTACGAGCAGTACTTC. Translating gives CASSLHGTAYEQYF.

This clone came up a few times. CDR3 protein: CASAGRGLDNEQFF. Written as DNA, the CDR3 is TGCGCCAGCGCGGGCAGGGGGCTCGATAATGAGCAGTTCTTC. This chain connects TRBV5-1 to TRBJ2-1, with 8 bases lining up with TRBD1. The V gene's germline CDR1 is SGHRS and CDR2 YFSETQ. The V and J ends lost 7 bases and 7 bases, in that order; junction bases with no gene match: 10. The CDR3 contains 14 residues.